These 14 T cell receptor beta chains were all obtained from the same sample, sequenced in a study of blood T cell repertoires in COVID-19. TCRdb keeps only in-frame clones here, not all; method: immunoSEQ multiplex PCR. The data show some 460,000 clones, with around 89% seen just once and around 4.4% held by the top ten. Material: peripheral blood. The receptors originated from a woman in her 30s with acute or convalescent COVID-19.

CDR3 loop: CASSYSQTGREKLFF. The DNA of the CDR3 is TGTGCCAGCAGTTACTCACAGACAGGGAGGGAAAAACTGTTTTTT. The chain has TRBV6-5 and TRBJ1-4; 7 bases fit TRBD1. This CDR3 has 15 amino acids. Looked up from germline, CDR1 is MNHEY and CDR2 is SVGAGI. V lost 0 bases and J lost 8; bases outside the gene matches: 6.

This clone was detected a few times. V usage is TRBV5-1 and J usage is TRBJ2-3; 7 positions agree with TRBD2. V lost 1 base, J lost 2 bases, and 7 bases stayed unmatched. This CDR3 contains 16 residues. Germline V gene data show CDR1 as SGHRS and CDR2 as YFSETQ. DNA for the CDR3: TGCGCCAGCAGCTTGTCTGGACGGGGGGACACAGATACGCAGTATTTT. Its translation: CASSLSGRGDTDTQYF.

The chain uses TRBV6-1 and TRBJ1-2; maybe TRBD1 (5 bases). Trimming left V 3 bases short and J 10 bases short, with 18 bases between. CDR3 length: 14 amino acids. Germline V gene lookup returns CDR1 MNHNS and CDR2 SASEGT. The CDR3 protein is CASSDVQGGVYYTF. CDR3 bases: TGTGCCAGCAGTGACGTCCAGGGAGGAGTATACTACACCTTC.

This clone was counted many times. The chain uses TRBV7-6 and TRBJ2-2; 9 nucleotides agree with TRBD1. Germline V gives CDR1 SGHVS, CDR2 FNYEAQ. V dropped 2 bases and J dropped 6; count of bases not matched to a gene: 10. The CDR3 runs 17 residues. In DNA form, the CDR3 reads TGTGCCAGCAGCTTAAGGGGGCCCGGACAGGGGTCCGGGGAGCTGTTTTTT. It is translated as CASSLRGPGQGSGELFF.

The rearrangement joins TRBV9 to TRBJ2-5, with D unresolved. Per the germline V gene, CDR1 is SGDLS and CDR2 is YYNGEE. The CDR3 runs to 13 residues. Trimming removed 0 bases at V and 4 bases at J, with 7 bases between. The CDR3 spells CASSVADLETQYF. For the CDR3, the DNA is TGTGCCAGCAGCGTAGCAGATCTAGAGACCCAGTACTTC.

The J gene is TRBJ1-3, the V gene TRBV29-1, with a tentative D call TRBD1 (5 bases). V was pared by 6 bases and J by 6 bases, with 9 bases between. CDR3 length equals 11 residues. CDR1 is SQVTM and CDR2 is ANQGSEA in the germline V gene. The chain's CDR3 is CSVGGANTIYF. CDR3 bases: TGCAGCGTCGGGGGTGCAAACACCATATATTTT.

There are a few counts of this clone. The rearrangement uses TRBV29-1 and TRBJ2-5; D is undetermined. CDR3 length: 13 residues. CDR1 SQVTM and CDR2 ANQGSEA come from the germline V gene. V dropped 5 bases and J dropped 3 bases, with 13 bases sitting between them. Written as DNA, the CDR3 is TGCAGCGTTTATGACACAATAAAAGAGACCCAGTACTTC. Its translation is CSVYDTIKETQYF.

The chain has TRBV27 and TRBJ2-5; TRBD2 matches 7 bases. CDR3 size: 17 residues. With 6 bases clipped from V and 0 bases from J, the junction kept 13 bases outside the gene matches. From germline, CDR1 is MNHEY and CDR2 SMNVEV (reference sequence). The CDR3 spells CASRPLGGVMYQETQYF. CDR3 nucleotide sequence: TGTGCCAGCAGGCCCCTGGGGGGGGTAATGTACCAAGAGACCCAGTACTTC.

The V and J genes are TRBV19 and TRBJ1-2; TRBD1 is a possible D gene (6 bases). The CDR3 spans 15 residues. V was clipped by 3 bases and J by 0 bases, with 11 bases between them. Germline CDR1 is LNHDA and CDR2 is SQIVND (reference sequence). The CDR3 DNA reads as TGTGCCAGTAGTATGGGACACGCTCCTAACTATGGCTACACCTTC. Translated: CASSMGHAPNYGYTF.

The rearrangement joins TRBV25-1 to TRBJ2-2; 9 bases are a match to TRBD1. The CDR3 runs to 17 residues. Trimming at V came to 1 base and at J to 1 base, leaving 4 bases not matched to a gene. The germline V gene has CDR1 MGHDK and CDR2 SYGVNS. In DNA form, the CDR3 reads TGTGCCAGCAGTGAATTTCCGGGACAGGGGAACACCGGGGAGCTGTTTTTT. It is translated as CASSEFPGQGNTGELFF. The full variable domain, in which reference TRBV25-1 and TRBJ2-2 provide the parts outside the CDR3, is EADIYQTPRYLVIGTGKKITLECSQTMGHDKMYWYQQDPGMELHLIHYSYGVNSTEKGDLSSESTVSRIRTEHFPLTLESARPSHTSQYLCASSEFPGQGNTGELFFGEGSRLTVL.

V usage is TRBV3-1 (or the pseudogene TRBV3-2) and J usage is TRBJ2-1; D is unclear. From germline, CDR1 is LGHDT and CDR2 YNNKEL (reference sequence). CDR3 length: 14 residues. The V end was cut by 2 bases, the J end by 8 bases, with 13 bases between. The CDR3 reads CASSQRGEGDEQFF. The CDR3 DNA follows: TGTGCCAGCAGCCAAAGAGGTGAAGGCGATGAGCAGTTCTTC.

J is TRBJ2-1 and V is TRBV6-5; 10 positions agree with TRBD1. The germline V gene has CDR1 MNHEY and CDR2 SVGAGI. CDR3 length: 14 residues. V shed 5 bases, J shed 9 bases, and the junction held 7 bases outside the gene matches. The DNA for the CDR3 is TGTGCCAGCAGTCACGGGACAGGGGTGACTGAGCAGTTCTTC. This codes for CASSHGTGVTEQFF.

The rearrangement uses TRBV18 and TRBJ2-7, with 11 nucleotides matching TRBD1. V lost 3 bases and J lost 7; bases outside the gene matches: 5. The CDR3 spans 14 residues. Germline V CDR1 and CDR2: KGHSH, LQKENI. The CDR3, as DNA: TGTGCCAGCTCACCCGGGACAGGGGGTCGGGAGCAGTACTTC. Protein product: CASSPGTGGREQYF.

CDR3 amino acids: CASSFGTGFTEAFF. As DNA, the CDR3 is TGTGCCAGCAGCTTTGGGACAGGGTTTACTGAAGCTTTCTTT. The J gene is TRBJ1-1, the V gene TRBV5-4, with 9 bases fitting TRBD1. V lost 2 bases and J lost 5; bases outside the gene matches: 4. The CDR3 spans 14 residues. CDR1 and CDR2 from the germline V gene are SGHNT and YYREEE (reference sequence).